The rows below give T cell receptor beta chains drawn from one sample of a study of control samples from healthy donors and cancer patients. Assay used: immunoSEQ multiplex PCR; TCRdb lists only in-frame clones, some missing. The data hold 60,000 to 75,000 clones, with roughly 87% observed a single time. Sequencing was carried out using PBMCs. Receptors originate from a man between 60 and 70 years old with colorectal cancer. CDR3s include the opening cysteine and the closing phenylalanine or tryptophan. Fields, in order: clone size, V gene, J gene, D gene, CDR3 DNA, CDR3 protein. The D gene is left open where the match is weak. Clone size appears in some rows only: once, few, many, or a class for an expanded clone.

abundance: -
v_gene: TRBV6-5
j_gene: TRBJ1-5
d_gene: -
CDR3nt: TGTGCCAGCAGGGGGAGATATAGCAATCAGCCCCAGCATTTT
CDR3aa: CASRGRYSNQPQHF

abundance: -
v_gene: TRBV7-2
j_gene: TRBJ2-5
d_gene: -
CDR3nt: TGTGCCAGCAGCTTAGGAACGGGGGGCCGCCAAGAGACCCAGTACTTC
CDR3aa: CASSLGTGGRQETQYF

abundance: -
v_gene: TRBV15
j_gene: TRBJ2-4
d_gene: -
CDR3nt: TGTGCCACCAGCAAGAACTTCCAGGGGGCCAAAAACATTCAGTACTTC
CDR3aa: CATSKNFQGAKNIQYF

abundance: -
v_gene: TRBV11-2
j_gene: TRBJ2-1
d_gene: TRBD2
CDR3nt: TGTGCCAGCAGCTTAGAGCTAGCGGGCAATGAGCAGTTCTTC
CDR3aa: CASSLELAGNEQFF

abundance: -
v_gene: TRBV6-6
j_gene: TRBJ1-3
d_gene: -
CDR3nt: TGTGCCAGCAGACGAACCGGGTCCTCTGGAAACACCATATATTTT
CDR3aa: CASRRTGSSGNTIYF

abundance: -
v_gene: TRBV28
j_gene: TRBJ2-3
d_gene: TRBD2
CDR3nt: TGTGCCAGCAGTCTGGGAGGGGCATCAGATACGCAGTATTTT
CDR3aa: CASSLGGASDTQYF

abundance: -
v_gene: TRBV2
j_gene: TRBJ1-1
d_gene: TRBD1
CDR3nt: TGTGCCAGCAGTGAAGCACCGGGACAGATGAACACTGAAGCTTTCTTT
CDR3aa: CASSEAPGQMNTEAFF

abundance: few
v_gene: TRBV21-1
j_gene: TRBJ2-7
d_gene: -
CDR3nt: TGTGCCGGCCAGGTCAGCGAGCAGTACTTC
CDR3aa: CAGQVSEQYF

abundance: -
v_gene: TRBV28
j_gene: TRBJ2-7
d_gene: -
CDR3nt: TGTGCCAGCAGCCTGACCGGATACGAGCAGTACTTC
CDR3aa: CASSLTGYEQYF

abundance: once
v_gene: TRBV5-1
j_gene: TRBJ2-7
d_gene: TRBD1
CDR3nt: TGCGCCAGCAGCAACCCCCACGACAGGGGGAGTAAATACGAGCAGTACTTC
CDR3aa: CASSNPHDRGSKYEQYF

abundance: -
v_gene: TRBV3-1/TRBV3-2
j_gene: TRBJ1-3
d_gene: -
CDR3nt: TGTGCCAGCAGCCAAGAGAGAAGTCCCCTACAATTC
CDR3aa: CASSQERSPLQF

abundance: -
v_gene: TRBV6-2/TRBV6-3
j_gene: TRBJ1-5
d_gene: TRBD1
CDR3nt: TGTGCCAGCAGCCGGACAGGGGACAGCAATCAGCCCCAGCATTTT
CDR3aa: CASSRTGDSNQPQHF

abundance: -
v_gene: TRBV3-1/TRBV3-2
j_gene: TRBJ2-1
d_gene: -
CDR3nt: TGTGCCAGCAGCCAGACATCAGGGAGCTCCTACAATGAGCAGTTCTTC
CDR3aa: CASSQTSGSSYNEQFF

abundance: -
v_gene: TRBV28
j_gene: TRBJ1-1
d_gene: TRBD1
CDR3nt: TGTGCCAGCAGCACAACAGGGGGAGGCACTGAAGCTTTCTTT
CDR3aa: CASSTTGGGTEAFF

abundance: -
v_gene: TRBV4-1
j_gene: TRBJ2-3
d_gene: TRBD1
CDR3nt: TGCGCCAGCAGCACGACAGGGGGAGATACGCAGTATTTT
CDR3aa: CASSTTGGDTQYF

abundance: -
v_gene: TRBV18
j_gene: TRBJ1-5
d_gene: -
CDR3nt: TGTGCCAGCTCGCCGGGGAGGGGAAAGAAGGCCCAGCATTTT
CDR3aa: CASSPGRGKKAQHF

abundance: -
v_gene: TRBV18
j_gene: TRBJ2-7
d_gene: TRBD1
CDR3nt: TGTGCCAGCTCACGTAACGCCCCTACAGGGGGAGTATCGTACGAGCAGTACTTC
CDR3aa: CASSRNAPTGGVSYEQYF

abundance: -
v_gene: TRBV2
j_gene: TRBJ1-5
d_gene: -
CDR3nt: TGTGCCAGCAGAGACCTTACTAGCAATCAGCCCCAGCATTTT
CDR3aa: CASRDLTSNQPQHF

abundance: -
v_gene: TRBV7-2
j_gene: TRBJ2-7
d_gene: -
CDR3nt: TGTGCCAGCAGCTTTTCCCTTCGGGAGCAGTACTTC
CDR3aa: CASSFSLREQYF

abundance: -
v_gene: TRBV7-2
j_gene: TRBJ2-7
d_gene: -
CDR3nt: TGTGCCAGCAGCTTAGCGGGGGGAACCTCGTCCTACGAGCAGTACTTC
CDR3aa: CASSLAGGTSSYEQYF

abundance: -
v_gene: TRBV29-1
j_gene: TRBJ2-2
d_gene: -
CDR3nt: TGCAGCGCTGCTAAAGGACTATCGAACACCGGGGAGCTGTTTTTT
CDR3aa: CSAAKGLSNTGELFF

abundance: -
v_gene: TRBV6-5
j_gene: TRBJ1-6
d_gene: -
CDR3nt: TGTGCCAGCAGTTACTCCGTCCGAGCACCCCTCCACTTT
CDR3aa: CASSYSVRAPLHF

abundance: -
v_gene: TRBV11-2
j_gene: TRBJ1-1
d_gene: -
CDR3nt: TGTGCCAGCAGCTTAGGTGGCAGGGGCACTGAAGCTTTCTTT
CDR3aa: CASSLGGRGTEAFF

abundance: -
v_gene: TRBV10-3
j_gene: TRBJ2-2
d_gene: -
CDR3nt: TGTGCCATCAGTGAAGCGACTACTCAGGGGACCGGGGAGCTGTTTTTT
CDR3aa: CAISEATTQGTGELFF

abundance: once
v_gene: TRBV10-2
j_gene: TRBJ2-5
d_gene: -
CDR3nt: TGCGCCAGCAGACCGAGCGGACAAGAGACCCAGTACTTC
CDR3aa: CASRPSGQETQYF

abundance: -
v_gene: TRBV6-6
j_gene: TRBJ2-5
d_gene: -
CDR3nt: TGTGCCAGCACCAAGGGGGGGGCCCGAGAGACCCAGTACTTC
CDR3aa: CASTKGGARETQYF

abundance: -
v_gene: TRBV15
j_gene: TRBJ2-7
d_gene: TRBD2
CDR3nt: TGTGCCACCAGCTTCCTGGGGCTAGCGGACTCCTACGAGCAGTACTTC
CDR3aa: CATSFLGLADSYEQYF

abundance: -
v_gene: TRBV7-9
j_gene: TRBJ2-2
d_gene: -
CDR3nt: TGTGCCAGCAGCCCCGCGGGGGCTGGCACCGGGGAGCTGTTTTTT
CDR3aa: CASSPAGAGTGELFF

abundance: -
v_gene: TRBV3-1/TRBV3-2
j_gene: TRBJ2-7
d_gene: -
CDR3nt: TGTGCCAGCAGCCAAGATCCCCCCACCTACGAGCAGTACTTC
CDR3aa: CASSQDPPTYEQYF

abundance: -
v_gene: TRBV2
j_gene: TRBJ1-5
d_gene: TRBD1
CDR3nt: TGTGCCAGCAGGAAAACACAGGGGGCGAAGGATCAGCCCCAGCATTTT
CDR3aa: CASRKTQGAKDQPQHF

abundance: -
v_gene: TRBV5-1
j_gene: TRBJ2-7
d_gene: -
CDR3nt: TGCGCCAGCAGCAGGGGGGGTGCCTCCTACGAGCAGTACTTC
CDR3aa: CASSRGGASYEQYF

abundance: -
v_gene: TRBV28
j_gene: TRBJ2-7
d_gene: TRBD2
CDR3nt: TGTGCCAGCAGTGCCACGGGACTACCGTTAGCCTACGAGCAGTACTTC
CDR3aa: CASSATGLPLAYEQYF

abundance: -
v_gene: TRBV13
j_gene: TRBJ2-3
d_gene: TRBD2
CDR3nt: TGTGCCAGCAGCCCCAAGGCAGCGGGGGGGCTGGTAGATACGCAGTATTTT
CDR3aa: CASSPKAAGGLVDTQYF

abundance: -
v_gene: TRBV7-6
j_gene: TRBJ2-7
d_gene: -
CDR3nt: TGTGCCAGCAGCTTAGAGGCGGGGAGGTCCTACGAGCAGTACTTC
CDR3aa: CASSLEAGRSYEQYF

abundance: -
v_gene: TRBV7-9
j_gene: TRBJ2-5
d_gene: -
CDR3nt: TGTGCCAGCAGCTTAGCGGGCATACAAGAGACCCAGTACTTC
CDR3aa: CASSLAGIQETQYF

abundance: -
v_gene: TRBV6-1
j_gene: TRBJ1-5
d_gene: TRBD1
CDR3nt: TGTGCCAGCAGTGTGGGACAGGGCTATAGCAATCAGCCCCAGCATTTT
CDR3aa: CASSVGQGYSNQPQHF

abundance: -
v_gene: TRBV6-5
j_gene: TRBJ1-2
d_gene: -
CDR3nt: TGTGCCAGCACAAATAATTACTATGGCTACACCTTC
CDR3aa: CASTNNYYGYTF

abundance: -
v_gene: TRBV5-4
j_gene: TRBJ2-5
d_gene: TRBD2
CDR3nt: TGTGCCAGCAGCTTGGCCTTTCTAGCGGGGGTTTTTATGGGAGAGACCCAGTACTTC
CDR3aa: CASSLAFLAGVFMGETQYF

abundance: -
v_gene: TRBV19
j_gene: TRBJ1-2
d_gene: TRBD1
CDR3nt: TGTGCCAGTAGCATGACAGGGGGCCATGGCTACACCTTC
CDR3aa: CASSMTGGHGYTF

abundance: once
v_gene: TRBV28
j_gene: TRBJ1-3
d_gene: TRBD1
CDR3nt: TGTGCCAGCAGTTTTTATGGGACAGGGGATCGTGTTGGCACCATATATTTT
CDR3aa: CASSFYGTGDRVGTIYF

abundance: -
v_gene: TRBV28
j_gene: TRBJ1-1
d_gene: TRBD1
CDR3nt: TGTGCCAGCCCGGGACAGGGCGATACCAACATGAACACTGAAGCTTTCTTT
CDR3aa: CASPGQGDTNMNTEAFF

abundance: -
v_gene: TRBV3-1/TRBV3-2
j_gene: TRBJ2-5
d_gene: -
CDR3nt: TGTGCCAGCAGCCAAGCGACGGGGCGAGAGACCCAGTACTTC
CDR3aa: CASSQATGRETQYF

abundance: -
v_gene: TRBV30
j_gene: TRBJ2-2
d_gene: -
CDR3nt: TGTGCCTGGAGTGACAAGAACACCGGGGAGCTGTTTTTT
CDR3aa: CAWSDKNTGELFF

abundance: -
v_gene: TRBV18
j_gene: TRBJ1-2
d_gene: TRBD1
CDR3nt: TGTGCCAGCTCACCGGACAGGGCGCATGGCTACACCTTC
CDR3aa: CASSPDRAHGYTF

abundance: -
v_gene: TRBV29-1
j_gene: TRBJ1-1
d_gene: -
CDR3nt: TGCAGCGTTTGGACGGGCACTGAAGCTTTCTTT
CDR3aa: CSVWTGTEAFF

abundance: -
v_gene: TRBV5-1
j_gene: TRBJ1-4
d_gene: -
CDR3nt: TGCGCCAGCAGCGATGACACCCCTAATGAAAAACTGTTTTTT
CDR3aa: CASSDDTPNEKLFF

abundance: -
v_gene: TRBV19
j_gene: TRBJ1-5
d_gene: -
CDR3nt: TGTGCCAGTAGCGCCTGGGGATCAGGTCAGCCCCAGCATTTT
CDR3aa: CASSAWGSGQPQHF

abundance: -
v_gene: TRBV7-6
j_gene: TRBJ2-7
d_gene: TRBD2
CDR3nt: TGTGCCAGCAGCCCGACTAGCGGCTACGAGCAGTACTTC
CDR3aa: CASSPTSGYEQYF